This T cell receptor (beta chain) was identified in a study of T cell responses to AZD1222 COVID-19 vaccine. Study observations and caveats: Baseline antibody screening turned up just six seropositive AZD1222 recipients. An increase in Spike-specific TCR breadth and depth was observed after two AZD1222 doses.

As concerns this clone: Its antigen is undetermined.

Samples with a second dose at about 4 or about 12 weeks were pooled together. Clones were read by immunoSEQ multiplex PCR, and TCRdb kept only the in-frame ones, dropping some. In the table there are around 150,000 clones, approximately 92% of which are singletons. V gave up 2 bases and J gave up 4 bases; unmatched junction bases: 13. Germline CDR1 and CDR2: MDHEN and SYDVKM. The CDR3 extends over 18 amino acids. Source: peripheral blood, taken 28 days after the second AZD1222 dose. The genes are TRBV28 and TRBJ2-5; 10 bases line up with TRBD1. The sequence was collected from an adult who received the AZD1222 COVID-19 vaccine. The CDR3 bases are TGTGCCAGCAGTTTACCGGGACAGGGGATTGGTACTCGAGAGACCCAGTACTTC. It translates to CASSLPGQGIGTRETQYF.